The present T cell receptor beta chain was sequenced within a study of early T cells in non-severe SARS-CoV-2 infection. Study information: Alpha and beta chains were unpaired, from unsorted whole-blood bulk RNA.

Trimming stripped 6 bases from V and 5 bases from J, with 20 bases between. Germline CDR1 and CDR2: SQVTM and ANQGSEA. CDR3 length: 14 residues. Individual cDNA molecules each received unique molecular identifiers attached to them. MiXCR, applied by TCRdb to the 5' RACE reads, yields one record per CDR3 protein. The sample records about 39,000 distinct CDR3 sequences, around 7.8% being singletons. V gene TRBV29-1 combines with J gene TRBJ2-7; the D gene is possibly TRBD2 (7 bases). The source of this sequence is an adult who was a healthcare worker with PCR-confirmed SARS-CoV-2 infection or an uninfected control (not recorded which). Source material: whole blood. The CDR3 loop is CSVLGGATADEQYF. The DNA of the CDR3 is TGCAGCGTCCTAGGGGGGGCCACGGCGGACGAGCAGTACTTC.